This T cell receptor beta chain was observed in a study of graft-versus-host responses after intestinal transplantation. Clones were sequenced by immunoSEQ multiplex PCR, and TCRdb holds only the in-frame ones, with some missing. The table records tens of thousands of clones, about 93% of them present only once. V dropped 3 bases and J dropped 4; count of bases not matched to a gene: 3. CDR1 and CDR2 from the germline V gene are SGHTA and FQGTGA. The CDR3 covers 14 residues. This receptor was obtained from a human patient who received an intestinal transplant, so some T cells may come from the graft donor. The chain combines TRBV7-3 with TRBJ1-2, with 9 bases matching TRBD1. Material: PBMCs, obtained about 120 days after intestinal transplantation. The CDR3 sequence is CASSFDRGGYGYTF. The CDR3 DNA sequence: TGTGCCAGCAGCTTCGACAGGGGGGGCTATGGCTACACCTTC.